Below are 30 T cell receptor beta chains sequenced from a single sample in a study of cytomegalovirus exposure and HLA in healthy donors. With 60 Vbeta and 13 Jbeta primers, the PCR was carried out. Sequenced by immunoSEQ multiplex PCR; TCRdb stores in-frame clones only, minus some. The sample consists of 150,000 to 200,000 clones, approximately 80% of them appearing once. Material for sequencing was PBMCs. These receptor sequences come from a girl under 10 years old in good health and CMV-seropositive.

This chain links TRBV10-3 with TRBJ2-1, with 9 bases lining up with TRBD2. J was trimmed by 6 bases and V by 6 bases; bases with no gene match: 9. CDR1 and CDR2 (germline): ENHRY, SYGVKD. CDR3 length equals 15 residues. The CDR3 nucleotides read TGTGCCATCAGGATAGCGGGAGTAGGGGTCAATGAGCAGTTCTTC. It is translated as CAIRIAGVGVNEQFF.

This clone was recorded only once. The chain uses TRBV25-1 and TRBJ1-2; D gene unclear. Trimming stripped 5 bases from V and 5 bases from J, with 9 bases between. The germline CDR1 and CDR2 sequences are MGHDK and SYGVNS. The CDR3 contains 12 residues. CDR3 in amino acids: CASSRTDYGYTF. DNA of the CDR3: TGTGCCAGCAGTCGGACTGATTATGGCTACACCTTC.

The rearrangement links TRBV10-3 to TRBJ2-3; D gene ambiguous. Germline values: CDR1 ENHRY, CDR2 SYGVKD. Trimming removed 0 bases at V and 7 bases at J, with 2 bases between. CDR3 size: 11 residues. The CDR3 region is CAISESYTQYF. In nucleotides, the CDR3 is TGTGCCATCAGTGAGTCCTATACGCAGTATTTT.

The chain couples TRBV5-4 to TRBJ2-7, with 9 nucleotides matching TRBD1. Germline V gene lookup returns CDR1 SGHNT and CDR2 YYREEE (reference sequence). The CDR3 sequence is 15 residues long. The V and J ends lost 6 bases and 4 bases, in that order; junction bases with no gene match: 11. CDR3 nucleotides: TGTGCCAGCAACTCCGCCGGGACAGGGTCTTACGAGCAGTACTTC. It is translated as CASNSAGTGSYEQYF.

The chain uses TRBV4-2 and TRBJ1-1; D is perhaps TRBD1 (6 bases). Germline V CDR1 and CDR2: LGHNA, YNFKEQ. V dropped 4 bases and J dropped 0 bases, with 12 bases sitting between them. CDR3 size: 15 residues. CDR3 protein: CASSPSGGMNTEAFF. In DNA form, the CDR3 reads TGTGCCAGCAGCCCCTCGGGGGGCATGAACACTGAAGCTTTCTTT.

This clone appeared once. V gene TRBV28 combines with J gene TRBJ2-1; D is undetermined. The germline gives CDR1 MDHEN, CDR2 SYDVKM. With 7 bases removed from V and 0 bases from J, the gap between germline ends came to 7 bases. The CDR3 spans 13 residues. The CDR3 DNA reads as TGTGCCAGCATAAGGAGCTCCTACAATGAGCAGTTCTTC. Protein product: CASIRSSYNEQFF.

The rearrangement uses TRBV9 and TRBJ1-5, with unresolved D. Germline assignment: CDR1 SGDLS and CDR2 YYNGEE. This CDR3 region has 13 residues. The V end was cut by 3 bases, the J end by 1 base, with 5 bases between. Here the CDR3 reads CASSEESNQPQHF. CDR3 DNA sequence: TGTGCCAGCAGCGAGGAGAGCAATCAGCCCCAGCATTTT.

V usage is TRBV28 and J usage is TRBJ2-1; D gene ambiguous. V dropped 3 bases and J dropped 4 bases, with 10 bases sitting between them. This CDR3 is 14 amino acids long. Germline-derived CDR1 and CDR2 are MDHEN and SYDVKM. The CDR3 reads CASSFPPQYNEQFF. The CDR3 nucleotides read TGTGCCAGCAGTTTTCCGCCACAATACAATGAGCAGTTCTTC.

The V call is TRBV20-1, the J call TRBJ2-1, with D possibly being TRBD2 (5 bases). The CDR3 extends over 11 amino acids. Germline V CDR1 and CDR2: DFQATT, SNEGSKA (reference sequence). V shed 8 bases and J shed 4 bases, with 9 bases lying between them. CDR3 loop: CSTPGYNEQFF. In nucleotides, the CDR3 is TGCAGTACTCCGGGGTACAATGAGCAGTTCTTC.

This chain connects TRBV5-5 to TRBJ1-5; D is undetermined. V lost 4 bases and J lost 4, with 6 bases in between. The V gene's germline CDR1 is SGHKS and CDR2 YYEKEE (reference sequence). This CDR3 is built from 12 residues. The CDR3, as DNA: TGTGCCAGCAGCCCGGGAAATCAGCCCCAGCATTTT. It yields the protein CASSPGNQPQHF.

The table lists this clone with a count of one. The chain recombines TRBV11-2 with TRBJ2-2; 7 bases are shared with TRBD2. The V gene end was trimmed by 5 bases and the J gene end by 4 bases; junction bases not matched to a gene: 19. This CDR3 spans 19 amino acids. The V gene's germline CDR1 is SGHAT and CDR2 FQNNGV. The CDR3 nucleotides read TGTGCCAGCAGCCCCCCGAGAGCGGGATTGGTTCAGGGCACCGGGGAGCTGTTTTTT. Amino acids: CASSPPRAGLVQGTGELFF.

The chain recombines TRBV28 with TRBJ1-5; 10 positions match TRBD1. With V trimmed by 5 bases and J by 0 bases, 4 bases remained unmatched. CDR3 length: 16 residues. Germline V gene data show CDR1 as MDHEN and CDR2 as SYDVKM. CDR3 region: CASSQTGGLSNQPQHF. As DNA, the CDR3 is TGTGCCAGCAGTCAGACAGGGGGCCTTAGCAATCAGCCCCAGCATTTT.

This clone came up once. The chain couples TRBV12-5 to TRBJ1-3; D unresolved. The CDR3 has 15 amino acids. Trimming shortened V by 1 base and J by 3 bases, and 10 bases separated the two germline ends. Germline V gene data show CDR1 as LGHNT and CDR2 as FRNRAP. The CDR3 sequence is CASGLGWENGNTIYF. In DNA form, the CDR3 reads TGTGCTAGTGGTTTGGGCTGGGAGAATGGAAACACCATATATTTT.

The CDR3 DNA sequence: TGTGCCAGCAGTGAATGGGGCAGTAACACTGAAGCTTTCTTT. It codes for CASSEWGSNTEAFF. The chain recombines TRBV6-1 with TRBJ1-1; TRBD1 might be the D (5 bases). Germline CDR1 is MNHNS and CDR2 is SASEGT. The CDR3 consists of 14 residues. V was cut by 2 bases and J by 2 bases, with 9 bases left in between.

This chain links TRBV7-6 with TRBJ2-2, with a tentative D call TRBD2 (5 bases). V was pared by 1 base and J by 6 bases, with 18 bases between. The CDR3 runs to 17 residues. CDR1 SGHVS and CDR2 FNYEAQ come from the germline V gene. The CDR3 DNA follows: TGTGCCAGCAGCTTAGTCCAAAACCTAGCCGGGGCCGGGGAGCTGTTTTTT. It encodes CASSLVQNLAGAGELFF.

J is TRBJ2-7 and V is TRBV6-5, with TRBD1 as a possible D gene (6 bases). V was trimmed by 5 bases and J by 4 bases, leaving 15 bases between them. The CDR3 contains 14 residues. The V gene's germline CDR1 is MNHEY and CDR2 SVGAGI. In DNA, the CDR3 is TGTGCCAGCAGTCGAGGGGACAACGAATACGAGCAGTACTTC. Its translation: CASSRGDNEYEQYF.

V and J are TRBV27 and TRBJ1-5; a possible D gene is TRBD1 (6 bases). V was shortened by 6 bases and J by 4 bases, with 19 bases between the two germline ends. CDR1 MNHEY and CDR2 SMNVEV come from the germline V gene (reference sequence). This CDR3 has 16 residues. CDR3 sequence (DNA): TGTGCCAGCAGGGGGTCGGGGACACGGAGAAATCAGCCCCAGCATTTT. This sequence encodes CASRGSGTRRNQPQHF.

The J gene is TRBJ2-7, the V gene TRBV29-1; D may be TRBD1 (6 bases). This CDR3 comprises 12 residues. Germline V gene lookup returns CDR1 SQVTM and CDR2 ANQGSEA. V shed 6 bases and J shed 4 bases, with 13 bases lying between them. CDR3 DNA: TGCAGCGTGGCCACAGGGTTATACGAGCAGTACTTC. Amino acid sequence: CSVATGLYEQYF.

There are a few counts of this clone. The chain combines TRBV4-1 with TRBJ1-2, with D uncertain. The CDR3 has 14 amino acids. The V and J ends lost 4 bases and 6 bases respectively, with 15 bases between them. The V gene's germline CDR1 is MGHRA and CDR2 YSYEKL. The CDR3 coding sequence is TGCGCCAGCAGCCTAGCCCGCTACTCTAATGGCTACACCTTC. Protein: CASSLARYSNGYTF.

Here the CDR3 DNA reads TGTGCCAGCAGCTTAGGGGGCGCGAACACTGAAGCTTTCTTT. This encodes CASSLGGANTEAFF. The V call is TRBV5-8, the J call TRBJ1-1; 7 bases match TRBD1. CDR3 length equals 14 residues. The V segment lost 2 bases and the J segment 1 base; nucleotides outside the gene matches: 2. Germline CDR1 and CDR2: SGHTS and YDEGEE.

This rearrangement joins TRBV29-1 to TRBJ1-2, with D possibly matching TRBD1 (5 bases). There are 15 residues in the CDR3. V lost 5 bases and J lost 7, with 23 bases in between. Germline-derived CDR1 and CDR2 are SQVTM and ANQGSEA. The CDR3 sequence is CSVTTIPKLTAGYTF. CDR3 DNA sequence: TGCAGCGTTACTACCATACCTAAATTGACAGCTGGCTACACCTTC. The whole variable domain, filled in from reference TRBV29-1 and TRBJ1-2, reads SAVISQKPSRDICQRGTSLTIQCQVDSQVTMMFWYRQQPGQSLTLIATANQGSEATYESGFVIDKFPISRPNLTFSTLTVSNMSPEDSSIYLCSVTTIPKLTAGYTFGSGTRLTVV.

This clone was seen just once. V gene TRBV27 combines with J gene TRBJ1-2, with 7 bases fitting TRBD1. J lost 8 bases, V lost 3 bases, and 6 bases had no gene match. CDR1 is MNHEY and CDR2 is SMNVEV in the germline V gene (reference sequence). There are 13 residues in the CDR3. The CDR3 sequence is CASSFKGGSGYTF. The CDR3 DNA follows: TGTGCCAGCAGTTTTAAAGGGGGCAGCGGCTACACCTTC.

The rearrangement joins TRBV6-5 to TRBJ1-1; 7 nucleotides line up with TRBD1. V trimming: 6 bases; J trimming: 4 bases; junction bases outside the gene matches: 5. Looked up from germline, CDR1 is MNHEY and CDR2 is SVGAGI. CDR3 length equals 13 residues. CDR3 nucleotides: TGTGCCAGCAGCATGGGACAGTTCACTGAAGCTTTCTTT. Amino acids: CASSMGQFTEAFF.

The chain has TRBV30 and TRBJ1-1; D possibly corresponds to TRBD1 (5 bases). The CDR3 contains 13 residues. The V end was cut by 5 bases, the J end by 3 bases, with 13 bases between. In germline, CDR1 is GTSNPN, CDR2 SVGIG (reference sequence). CDR3 sequence (DNA): TGTGCCTGGTCACGACGGGGGGACACTGAAGCTTTCTTT. This codes for CAWSRRGDTEAFF.

This chain joins TRBV28 and TRBJ1-5, with D possibly being TRBD1 (6 bases). The CDR3 covers 20 residues. The germline CDR1 and CDR2 sequences are MDHEN and SYDVKM. The ends were cut back, 7 bases at V and 0 bases at J, with 28 bases in the middle. CDR3 residues: CASNVGVGGPNWYSNQPQHF. The CDR3 nucleotides read TGTGCCAGCAACGTTGGGGTCGGGGGGCCGAATTGGTATAGCAATCAGCCCCAGCATTTT. Full variable domain (missing parts from reference TRBV28 and TRBJ1-5): DVKVTQSSRYLVKRTGEKVFLECVQDMDHENMFWYRQDPGLGLRLIYFSYDVKMKEKGDIPEGYSVSREKKERFSLILESASTNQTSMYLCASNVGVGGPNWYSNQPQHFGDGTRLSIL.

The chain couples TRBV11-3 to TRBJ2-1; TRBD2 aligns across 12 bases. V shed 5 bases, J shed 5 bases, and the junction held 7 bases outside the gene matches. CDR3 size: 16 residues. Germline V CDR1 and CDR2: SGHNT, YENEEA. The chain's CDR3 is CASSRRTSGAHNEQFF. The CDR3 bases are TGTGCCAGCAGCCGACGGACTAGCGGGGCTCACAATGAGCAGTTCTTC.

The chain carries TRBV11-2 and TRBJ2-2, with 7 nucleotides matching TRBD1. V gave up 5 bases and J gave up 5 bases; unmatched junction bases: 8. The CDR3 totals 15 residues. CDR1 is SGHAT and CDR2 is FQNNGV in the germline V gene. The CDR3 sequence: CASSLSGQLTGELFF. The CDR3 region has the DNA TGTGCCAGCAGCCTGTCGGGACAGCTTACCGGGGAGCTGTTTTTT. Full variable domain (remainder filled in from reference TRBV11-2 and TRBJ2-2): EAGVAQSPRYKIIEKRQSVAFWCNPISGHATLYWYQQILGQGPKLLIQFQNNGVVDDSQLPKDRFSAERLKGVDSTLKIQPAKLEDSAVYLCASSLSGQLTGELFFGEGSRLTVL.

With respect to this clone: This sample includes further DNA sequences coding for the same CDR3. The chain couples TRBV29-1 to TRBJ1-1, with 11 nucleotides matching TRBD1. The CDR3 length is 14 residues. V gave up 2 bases and J gave up 5 bases; unmatched junction bases: 4. CDR1 is SQVTM and CDR2 is ANQGSEA in the germline V gene. In DNA form, the CDR3 reads TGCAGCGTTGAAAGCGGGACAGGGGGGACTGAAGCTTTCTTT. Its protein is CSVESGTGGTEAFF.

The chain joins TRBV27 to TRBJ2-1; D possibly corresponds to TRBD2 (6 bases). Germline V lookup: CDR1 MNHEY, CDR2 SMNVEV (reference sequence). This CDR3 comprises 15 residues. Trimming left V 3 bases short and J 10 bases short, with 19 bases between. Here the CDR3 reads CASSFWDSTTREQFF. The CDR3 region has the DNA TGTGCCAGCAGTTTCTGGGACTCCACTACACGCGAGCAGTTCTTC.

This chain connects TRBV19 to TRBJ1-1; TRBD1 matches at 7 bases. The J segment lost 0 bases and the V segment lost 6 bases, leaving 7 bases of the junction unmatched. From germline, CDR1 is LNHDA and CDR2 SQIVND (reference sequence). The CDR3 totals 15 residues. The CDR3, as DNA: TGTGCCAGTAGCGCACCAGGGGGAATGAACACTGAAGCTTTCTTT. It encodes CASSAPGGMNTEAFF.